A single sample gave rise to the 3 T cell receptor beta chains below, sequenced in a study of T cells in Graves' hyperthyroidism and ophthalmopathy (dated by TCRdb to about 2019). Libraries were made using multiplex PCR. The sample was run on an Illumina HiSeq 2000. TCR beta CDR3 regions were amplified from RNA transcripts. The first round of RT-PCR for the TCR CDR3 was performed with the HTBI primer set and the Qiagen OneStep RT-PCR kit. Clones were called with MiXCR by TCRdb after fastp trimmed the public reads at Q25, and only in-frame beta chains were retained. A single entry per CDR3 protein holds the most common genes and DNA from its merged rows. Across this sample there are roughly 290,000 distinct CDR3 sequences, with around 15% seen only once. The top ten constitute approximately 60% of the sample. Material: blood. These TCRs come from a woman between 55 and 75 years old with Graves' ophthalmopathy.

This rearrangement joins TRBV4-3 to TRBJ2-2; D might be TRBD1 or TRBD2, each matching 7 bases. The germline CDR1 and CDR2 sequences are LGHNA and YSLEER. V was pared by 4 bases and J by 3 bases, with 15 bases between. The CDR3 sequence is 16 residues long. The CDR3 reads CASSLGRGPYTGELFF. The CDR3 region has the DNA TGCGCCAGCAGCCTAGGGAGGGGGCCCTACACCGGGGAGCTGTTTTTT.

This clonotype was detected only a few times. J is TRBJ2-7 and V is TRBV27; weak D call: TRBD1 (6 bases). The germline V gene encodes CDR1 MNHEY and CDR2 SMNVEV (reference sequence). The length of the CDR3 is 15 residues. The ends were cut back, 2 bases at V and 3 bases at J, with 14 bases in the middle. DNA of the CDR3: TGTGCCAGCAGTTTAAGCAGGGGAGATAGCTACGAGCAGTACTTC. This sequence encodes CASSLSRGDSYEQYF.

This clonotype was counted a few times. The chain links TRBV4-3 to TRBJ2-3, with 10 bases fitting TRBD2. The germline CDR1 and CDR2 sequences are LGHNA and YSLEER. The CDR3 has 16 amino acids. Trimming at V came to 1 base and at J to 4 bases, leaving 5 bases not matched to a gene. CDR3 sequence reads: CASSQGRAGGPDTQYF. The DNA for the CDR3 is TGCGCCAGCAGCCAAGGAAGAGCGGGGGGGCCAGATACGCAGTATTTT.